The 5 T cell receptor beta chains given below trace back to one sample, sequenced in a study of cytomegalovirus exposure and HLA in healthy donors. It was with 60 Vbeta and 13 Jbeta primers that the PCR ran. Data came from immunoSEQ multiplex PCR; TCRdb stores just in-frame clones and leaves some out. Of about 140,000 clones listed, approximately 73% are singletons. The sequenced sample consisted of PBMCs. Source of these receptors: a woman aged 40 to 50 in good health and CMV-seronegative.

The chain carries TRBV7-2 and TRBJ1-2; no definite D call. Per germline, CDR1 SGHTA and CDR2 FQGNSA. The CDR3 totals 12 residues. Trimming pared 3 bases from V and 5 bases from J, leaving 7 bases between. CDR3 DNA sequence: TGTGCCAGCAGCTTGGAGTTGTATGGCTACACCTTC. This encodes CASSLELYGYTF.

J is TRBJ2-3 and V is TRBV5-1, with D uncertain. The germline CDR1 and CDR2 sequences are SGHRS and YFSETQ. V gave up 7 bases and J gave up 2 bases, with 17 bases separating them. The CDR3 sequence is 15 residues long. The CDR3 DNA reads TGCGCCAGCGCACAAAAGACCGAGGACACAGATACGCAGTATTTT. Translated, it gives CASAQKTEDTDTQYF.

This clone appeared a single time. This chain connects TRBV9 to TRBJ2-2, with 8 bases aligning to TRBD1. Germline lookup yields CDR1 SGDLS and CDR2 YYNGEE. This CDR3 is built from 16 residues. The ends lost 4 bases at V and 1 base at J; junction bases unmatched: 6. DNA of the CDR3: TGTGCCAGCAGCCCACTCGACAGGGGGAACACCGGGGAGCTGTTTTTT. This translates into CASSPLDRGNTGELFF.

This clone was observed once. This chain connects TRBV9 to TRBJ1-2, with 7 bases lining up with TRBD1. Per germline, CDR1 SGDLS and CDR2 YYNGEE. The ends lost 3 bases at V and 10 bases at J; junction bases unmatched: 6. The CDR3 loop spans 12 amino acids. Here the CDR3 reads CASSGYRGSYTF. The CDR3, as DNA: TGTGCCAGCAGCGGCTACAGGGGTTCCTACACCTTC.

CDR3 in amino acids: CASSQALAGIYEQYV. CDR3 DNA sequence: TGTGCCAGCAGCCAAGCACTAGCGGGGATCTACGAGCAGTACGTC. The V gene is TRBV4-2, the J gene TRBJ2-7; TRBD2 matches 10 bases. Per the germline V gene, CDR1 is LGHNA and CDR2 is YNFKEQ. The CDR3 length is 15 residues. The V and J ends lost 1 base and 3 bases, in that order; junction bases with no gene match: 3.